Each of the 9 T cell receptor beta chains below was sequenced from the same sample in a study of T cell responses to AZD1222 COVID-19 vaccine. Only in-frame clones appear in the TCRdb table, and some are missing; sequencing was by immunoSEQ multiplex PCR. In the table there are about 150,000 clones, around 92% of which are singletons. This specimen was peripheral blood, taken on day 0 of AZD1222 vaccination. These receptor sequences come from an adult in good health.

This chain connects TRBV9 to TRBJ2-7; D perhaps matches TRBD1 (7 bases). The CDR3 length is 16 residues. V lost 3 bases to trimming and J lost 3 bases, with 19 bases between them. Germline assignment: CDR1 SGDLS and CDR2 YYNGEE. The CDR3 DNA sequence: TGTGCCAGCAGCGCCTCCGCAGGGGGGAACCTCTACGAGCAGTACTTC. Translated: CASSASAGGNLYEQYF.

V is TRBV3-1 (or the pseudogene TRBV3-2) and J is TRBJ1-6; no clear D gene. The germline CDR1 and CDR2 sequences are LGHDT and YNNKEL (reference sequence). The CDR3 has 14 amino acids. V was clipped by 4 bases and J by 10 bases, with 14 bases between them. CDR3 DNA sequence: TGTGCCAGCAGCCTGCCATGGAGCTCGTCACCCCTCCACTTT. Amino acids: CASSLPWSSSPLHF.

The chain uses TRBV5-1 and TRBJ1-2; TRBD1 matches 7 bases. Trimming at V came to 6 bases and at J to 6 bases, leaving 14 bases not matched to a gene. Looked up from germline, CDR1 is SGHRS and CDR2 is YFSETQ. This CDR3 region has 15 residues. CDR3 sequence reads: CASIEYRDSPNGYTF. The DNA of the CDR3 is TGCGCCAGCATCGAATACAGGGACAGTCCTAATGGCTACACCTTC.

This chain joins TRBV6-4 and TRBJ2-3; 14 nucleotides match TRBD2. Germline V gene data show CDR1 as MRHNA and CDR2 as SNTAGT. There are 15 residues in the CDR3. With 4 bases clipped from V and 4 bases from J, the junction kept 1 base outside the gene matches. CDR3: CASSGLAGGPDTQYF. In DNA, the CDR3 is TGTGCCAGCAGTGGACTAGCGGGAGGGCCAGATACGCAGTATTTT.

Only one count was recorded for this clone. J is TRBJ2-5 and V is TRBV3-1 (or the pseudogene TRBV3-2), with no clear D. Germline V gene data show CDR1 as LGHDT and CDR2 as YNNKEL (reference sequence). V was shortened by 3 bases and J by 1 base, with 12 bases between the two germline ends. CDR3 length: 15 residues. The CDR3 here is CASSQSLGSQETQYF. CDR3 sequence (DNA): TGTGCCAGCAGCCAGTCGTTGGGCTCCCAAGAGACCCAGTACTTC.

Comments on this clone: Other nucleotide sequences from this sample produce the same CDR3. The V and J genes are TRBV19 and TRBJ2-7; 9 nucleotides agree with TRBD1. Germline CDR1 is LNHDA and CDR2 is SQIVND (reference sequence). The CDR3 is 14 amino acids. With 1 base clipped from V and 2 bases from J, the junction kept 0 bases outside the gene matches. CDR3 nucleotide sequence: TGTGCCAGTAGTATAGGACAGGGGGCCTACGAGCAGTACTTC. It encodes CASSIGQGAYEQYF. The full variable domain, its missing parts supplied by reference TRBV19 and TRBJ2-7, is DGGITQSPKYLFRKEGQNVTLSCEQNLNHDAMYWYRQDPGQGLRLIYYSQIVNDFQKGDIAEGYSVSREKKESFPLTVTSAQKNPTAFYLCASSIGQGAYEQYFGPGTRLTVT.

The chain recombines TRBV3-1 (or the pseudogene TRBV3-2) with TRBJ2-1; D not resolved. Germline CDR1 is LGHDT and CDR2 is YNNKEL (reference sequence). CDR3 size: 16 residues. Trimming pared 0 bases from V and 0 bases from J, leaving 9 bases between. In DNA, the CDR3 is TGTGCCAGCAGCCAAGATAGGCTAAACTCCTACAATGAGCAGTTCTTC. The encoded protein is CASSQDRLNSYNEQFF.

The chain couples TRBV6-2 or TRBV6-3 to TRBJ2-3; weak D call: TRBD2 (7 bases). The germline V gene encodes CDR1 MNHEY and CDR2 SVGEGT. The CDR3 sequence is 18 residues long. V was pared by 1 base and J by 6 bases, with 23 bases between. The CDR3 is CASSYFLSGGATFDTQYF. The CDR3 DNA reads TGTGCCAGCAGTTACTTCCTAAGTGGGGGGGCGACTTTCGATACGCAGTATTTT.

V is TRBV5-4 and J is TRBJ2-3; 7 bases align to TRBD1. From germline, CDR1 is SGHNT and CDR2 YYREEE (reference sequence). V trimming: 4 bases; J trimming: 0 bases; junction bases outside the gene matches: 2. The CDR3 has 14 residues. The CDR3 protein is CASSLQGSTDTQYF. The CDR3 DNA is TGTGCCAGCAGCCTACAGGGGAGCACAGATACGCAGTATTTT.